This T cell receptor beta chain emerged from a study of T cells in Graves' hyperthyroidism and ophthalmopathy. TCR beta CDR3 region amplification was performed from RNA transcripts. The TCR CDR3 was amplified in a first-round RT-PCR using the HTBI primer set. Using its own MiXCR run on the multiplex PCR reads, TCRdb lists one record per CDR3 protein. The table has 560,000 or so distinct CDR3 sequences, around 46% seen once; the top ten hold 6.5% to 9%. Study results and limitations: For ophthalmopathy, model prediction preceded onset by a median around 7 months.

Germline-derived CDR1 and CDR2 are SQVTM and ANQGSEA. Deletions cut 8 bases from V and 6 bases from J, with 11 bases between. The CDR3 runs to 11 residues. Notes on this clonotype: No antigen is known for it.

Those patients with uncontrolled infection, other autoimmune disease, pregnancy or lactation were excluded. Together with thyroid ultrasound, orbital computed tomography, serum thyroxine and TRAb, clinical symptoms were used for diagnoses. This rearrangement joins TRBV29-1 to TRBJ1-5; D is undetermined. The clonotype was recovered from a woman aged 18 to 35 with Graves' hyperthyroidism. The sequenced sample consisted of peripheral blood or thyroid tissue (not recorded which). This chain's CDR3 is CSQALSQPQHF. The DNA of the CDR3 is TGCAGCCAAGCCCTTAGTCAGCCCCAGCATTTT.